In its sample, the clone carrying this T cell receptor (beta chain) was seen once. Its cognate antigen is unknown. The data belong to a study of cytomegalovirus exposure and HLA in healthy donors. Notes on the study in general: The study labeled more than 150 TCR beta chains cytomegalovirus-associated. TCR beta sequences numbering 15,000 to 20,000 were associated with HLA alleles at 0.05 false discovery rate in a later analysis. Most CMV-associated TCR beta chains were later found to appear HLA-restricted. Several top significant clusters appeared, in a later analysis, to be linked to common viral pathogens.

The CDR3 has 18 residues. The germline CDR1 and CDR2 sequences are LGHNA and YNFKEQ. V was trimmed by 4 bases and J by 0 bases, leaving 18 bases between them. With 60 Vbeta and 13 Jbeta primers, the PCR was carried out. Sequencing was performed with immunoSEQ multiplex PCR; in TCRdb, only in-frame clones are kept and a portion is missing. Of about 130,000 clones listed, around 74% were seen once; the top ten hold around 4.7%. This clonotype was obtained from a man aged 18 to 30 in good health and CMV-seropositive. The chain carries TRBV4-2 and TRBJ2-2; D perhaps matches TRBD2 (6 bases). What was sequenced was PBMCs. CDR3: CASSLLARDSANTGELFF. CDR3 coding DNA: TGTGCCAGCAGCCTCCTAGCCCGGGACTCCGCGAACACCGGGGAGCTGTTTTTT.